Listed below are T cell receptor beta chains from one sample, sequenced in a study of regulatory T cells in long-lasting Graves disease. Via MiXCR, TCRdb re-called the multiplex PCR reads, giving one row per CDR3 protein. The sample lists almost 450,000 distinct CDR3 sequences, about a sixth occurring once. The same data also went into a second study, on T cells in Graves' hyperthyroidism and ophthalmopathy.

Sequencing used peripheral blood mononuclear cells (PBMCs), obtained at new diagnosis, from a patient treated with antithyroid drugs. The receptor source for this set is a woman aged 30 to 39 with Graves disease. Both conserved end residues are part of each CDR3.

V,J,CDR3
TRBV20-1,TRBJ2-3,CSARDPRLWADTQYF
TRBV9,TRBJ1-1,CASSVWYGTEAFF
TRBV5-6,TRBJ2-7,CASSWGLGALYEQYF
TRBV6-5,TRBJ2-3,CASSYRLAGVRDTQYF
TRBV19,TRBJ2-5,CASSRRLAGIQETQYF
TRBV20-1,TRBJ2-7,CSAQMRQANYEQYF
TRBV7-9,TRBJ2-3,CASSSVDRTSRVTDTQYF
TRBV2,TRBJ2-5,CASSDRVLGGAQYF
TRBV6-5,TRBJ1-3,CASSYADSGNTIYF
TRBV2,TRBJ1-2,CASSFDRGLSAGGYTF
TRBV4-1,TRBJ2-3,CASSQDPLQGSTDTQYF
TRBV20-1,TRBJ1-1,CSAKTGRETEAFF
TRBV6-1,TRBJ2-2,CATTFRGANTGELFF
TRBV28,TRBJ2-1,CASSPLGGQGLLEQFF
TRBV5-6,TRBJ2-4,CASSFGTGGRIAKNIQYF
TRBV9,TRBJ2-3,CASSADRAYDTQYF
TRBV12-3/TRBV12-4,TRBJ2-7,CASNLQGLFYEQYF
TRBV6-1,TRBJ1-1,CASTRGGTEAFF
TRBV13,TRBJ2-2,CASSSLDVAHPGELFF
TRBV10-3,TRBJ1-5,CAISESNQPQHF
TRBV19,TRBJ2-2,CASRTSGRNTGELFF
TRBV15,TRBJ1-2,CATSIWRQDGYTF
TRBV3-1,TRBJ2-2,CASSQVLRARGAGELFF
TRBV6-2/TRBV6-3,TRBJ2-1,CASSEVGTEQFF
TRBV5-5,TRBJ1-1,CASSITGQGVWNTEAFF
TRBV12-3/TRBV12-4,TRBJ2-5,CASSLLGGQETQYF
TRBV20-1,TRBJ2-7,CSARGGLAVYSYEQYF
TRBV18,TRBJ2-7,CASSPRVLRETYEQYF
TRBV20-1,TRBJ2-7,CSARVTKQFEQYF
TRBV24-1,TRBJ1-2,CATSDDGTIYGYTF
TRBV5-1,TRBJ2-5,CASSPDRGDQETQYF
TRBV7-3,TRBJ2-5,CASSGGGAKRETQYF
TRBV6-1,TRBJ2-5,CASRLAGVGKETQYF
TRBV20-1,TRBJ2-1,CSARGASGSYNEQFF
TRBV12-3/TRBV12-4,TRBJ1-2,CASSLDGLGYTF
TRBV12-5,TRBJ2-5,CASGRLRGEETQYF
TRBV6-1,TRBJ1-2,CASSPGLRRGYTF
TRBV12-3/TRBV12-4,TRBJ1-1,CASSFIRGEAFF
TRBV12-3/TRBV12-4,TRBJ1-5,CASSWGRGGRPQHF
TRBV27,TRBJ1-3,CASRRGTGNTIYF
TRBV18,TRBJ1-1,CASSPVGTDGTEAFF
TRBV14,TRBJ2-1,CASSLGFKSYNEQFF
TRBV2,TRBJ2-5,CASGIGETQYF
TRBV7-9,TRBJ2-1,CTSSFLGGPYNEQSF
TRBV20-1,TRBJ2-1,CSASSGGYSYNEQFF
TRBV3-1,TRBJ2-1,CASSQDPDSRNEQFF
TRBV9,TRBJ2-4,CASSPGTSGTRGIQYF
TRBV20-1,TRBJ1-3,CSASRDSLSSSSGNTIYF